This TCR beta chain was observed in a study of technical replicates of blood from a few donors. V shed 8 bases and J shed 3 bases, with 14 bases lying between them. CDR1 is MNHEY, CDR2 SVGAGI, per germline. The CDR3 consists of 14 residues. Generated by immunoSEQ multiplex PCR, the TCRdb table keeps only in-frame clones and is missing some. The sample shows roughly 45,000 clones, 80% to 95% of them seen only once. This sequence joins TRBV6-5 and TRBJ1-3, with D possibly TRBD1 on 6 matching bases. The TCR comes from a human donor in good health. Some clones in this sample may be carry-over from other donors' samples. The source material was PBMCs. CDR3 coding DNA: TGTGCCAGCCAAGGGGGTTGGAGTGGAAACACCATATATTTT. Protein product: CASQGGWSGNTIYF.